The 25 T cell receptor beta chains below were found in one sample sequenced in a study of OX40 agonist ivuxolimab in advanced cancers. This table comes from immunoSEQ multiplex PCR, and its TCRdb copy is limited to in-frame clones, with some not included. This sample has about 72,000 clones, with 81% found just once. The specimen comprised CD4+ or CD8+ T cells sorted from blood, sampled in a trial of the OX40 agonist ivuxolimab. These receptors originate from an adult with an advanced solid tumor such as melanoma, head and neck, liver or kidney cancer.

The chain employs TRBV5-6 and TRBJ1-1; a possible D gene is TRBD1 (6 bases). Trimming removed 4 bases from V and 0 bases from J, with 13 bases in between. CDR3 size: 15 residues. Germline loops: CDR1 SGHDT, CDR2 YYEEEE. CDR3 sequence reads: CASSQLTGMNTEAFF. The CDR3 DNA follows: TGTGCCAGCAGCCAACTGACAGGCATGAACACTGAAGCTTTCTTT.

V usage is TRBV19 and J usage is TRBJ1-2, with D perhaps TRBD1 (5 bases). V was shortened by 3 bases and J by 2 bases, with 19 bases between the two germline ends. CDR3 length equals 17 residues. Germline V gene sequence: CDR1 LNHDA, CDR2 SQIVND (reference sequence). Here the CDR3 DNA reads TGTGCCAGTAGTATGACAAGCAGGGTATTTCAAAACTATGGCTACACCTTC. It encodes CASSMTSRVFQNYGYTF.

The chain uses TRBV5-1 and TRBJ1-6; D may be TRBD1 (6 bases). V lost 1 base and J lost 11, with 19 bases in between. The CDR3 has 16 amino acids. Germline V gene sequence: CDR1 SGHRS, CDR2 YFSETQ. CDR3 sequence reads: CASSLYGQFSLAPLHF. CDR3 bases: TGCGCCAGCAGCTTGTATGGACAGTTCTCATTAGCACCCCTCCACTTT.

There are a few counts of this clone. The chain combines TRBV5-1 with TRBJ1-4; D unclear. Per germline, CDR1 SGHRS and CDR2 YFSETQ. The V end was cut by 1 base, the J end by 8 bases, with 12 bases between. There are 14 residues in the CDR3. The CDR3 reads CASSLNARPEKLFF. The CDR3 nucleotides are TGCGCCAGCAGCTTGAATGCTCGGCCCGAAAAACTGTTTTTT.

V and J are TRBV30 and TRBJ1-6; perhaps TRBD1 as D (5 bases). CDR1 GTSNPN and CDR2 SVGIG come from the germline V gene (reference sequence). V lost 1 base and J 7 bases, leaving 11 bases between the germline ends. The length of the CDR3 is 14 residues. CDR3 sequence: CAWSGDPTNSPLHF. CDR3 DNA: TGTGCCTGGAGTGGGGACCCTACCAATTCACCCCTCCACTTT.

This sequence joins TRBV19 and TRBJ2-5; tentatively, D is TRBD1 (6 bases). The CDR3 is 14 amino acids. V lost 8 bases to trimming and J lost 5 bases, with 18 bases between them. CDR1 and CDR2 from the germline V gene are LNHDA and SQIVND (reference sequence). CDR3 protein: CASETRGSGETQYF. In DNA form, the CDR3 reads TGTGCCAGTGAAACCAGGGGCTCGGGGGAGACCCAGTACTTC.

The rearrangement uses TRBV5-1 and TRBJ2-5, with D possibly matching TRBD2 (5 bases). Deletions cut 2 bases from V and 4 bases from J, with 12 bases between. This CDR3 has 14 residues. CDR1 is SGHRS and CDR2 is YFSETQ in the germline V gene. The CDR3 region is CASSFSARGETQYF. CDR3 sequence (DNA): TGCGCCAGCAGCTTTAGCGCCCGAGGAGAGACCCAGTACTTC.

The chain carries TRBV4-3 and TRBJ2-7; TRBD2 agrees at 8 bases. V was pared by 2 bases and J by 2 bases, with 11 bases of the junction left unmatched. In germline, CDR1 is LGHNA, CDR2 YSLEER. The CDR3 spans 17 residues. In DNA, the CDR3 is TGCGCCAGCAGCCAAAACTTAGCGGGAAGGTTTACCTACGAGCAGTACTTC. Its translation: CASSQNLAGRFTYEQYF.

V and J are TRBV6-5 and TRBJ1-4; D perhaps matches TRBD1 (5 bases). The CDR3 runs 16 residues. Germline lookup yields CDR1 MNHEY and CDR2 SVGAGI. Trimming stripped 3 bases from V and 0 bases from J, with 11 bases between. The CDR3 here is CASSYFPGSTNEKLFF. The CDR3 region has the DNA TGTGCCAGCAGTTATTTTCCAGGGTCAACTAATGAAAAACTGTTTTTT.

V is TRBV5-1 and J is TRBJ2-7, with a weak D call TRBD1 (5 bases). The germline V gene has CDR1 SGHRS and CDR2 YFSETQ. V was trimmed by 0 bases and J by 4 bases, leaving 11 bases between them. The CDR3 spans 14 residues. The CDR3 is CASSLAQGSYEQYF. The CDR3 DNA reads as TGCGCCAGCAGCTTGGCGCAGGGTTCATACGAGCAGTACTTC.

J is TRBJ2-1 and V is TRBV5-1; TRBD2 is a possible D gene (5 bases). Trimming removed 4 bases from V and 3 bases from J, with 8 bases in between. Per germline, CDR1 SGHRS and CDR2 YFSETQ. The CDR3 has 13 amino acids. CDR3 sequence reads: CASSQEVYNEQFF. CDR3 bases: TGCGCCAGCAGCCAGGAGGTCTACAATGAGCAGTTCTTC.

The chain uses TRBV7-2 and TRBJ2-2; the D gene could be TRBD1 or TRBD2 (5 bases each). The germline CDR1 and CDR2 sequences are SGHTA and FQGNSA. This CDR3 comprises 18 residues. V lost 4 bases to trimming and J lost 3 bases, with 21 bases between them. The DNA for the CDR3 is TGTGCCAGCAGCTCCCCGTTTCGCTACTCGGGGCACACCGGGGAGCTGTTTTTT. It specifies CASSSPFRYSGHTGELFF.

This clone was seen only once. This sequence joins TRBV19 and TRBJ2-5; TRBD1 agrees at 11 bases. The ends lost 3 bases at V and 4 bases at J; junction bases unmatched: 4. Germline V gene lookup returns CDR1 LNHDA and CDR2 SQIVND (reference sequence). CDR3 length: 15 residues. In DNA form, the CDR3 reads TGTGCCAGTAGTATCTCCGGGACAGGGGGAGAGACCCAGTACTTC. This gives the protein CASSISGTGGETQYF.

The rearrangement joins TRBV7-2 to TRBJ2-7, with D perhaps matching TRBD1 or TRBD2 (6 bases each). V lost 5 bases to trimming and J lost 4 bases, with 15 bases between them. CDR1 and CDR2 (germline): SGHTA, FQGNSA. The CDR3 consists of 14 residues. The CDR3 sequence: CASSIGRGQYEQYF. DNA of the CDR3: TGTGCCAGCAGCATCGGCCGGGGGCAATACGAGCAGTACTTC.

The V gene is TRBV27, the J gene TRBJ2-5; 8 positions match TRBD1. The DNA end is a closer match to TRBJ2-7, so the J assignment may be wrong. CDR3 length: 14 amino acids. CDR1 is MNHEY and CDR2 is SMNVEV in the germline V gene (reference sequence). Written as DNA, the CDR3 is TGTGCCAGCAGACCCGGGACAGGAGACTACGAGCAGTACTTC. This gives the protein CASRPGTGDYEQYF.

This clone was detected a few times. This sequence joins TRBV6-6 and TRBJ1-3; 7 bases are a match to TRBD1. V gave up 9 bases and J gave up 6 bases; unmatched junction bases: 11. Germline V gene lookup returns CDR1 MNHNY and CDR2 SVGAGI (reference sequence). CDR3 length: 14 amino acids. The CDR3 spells CASKIQGDVNTIYF. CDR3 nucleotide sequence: TGTGCCAGTAAAATCCAGGGGGACGTAAACACCATATATTTT.

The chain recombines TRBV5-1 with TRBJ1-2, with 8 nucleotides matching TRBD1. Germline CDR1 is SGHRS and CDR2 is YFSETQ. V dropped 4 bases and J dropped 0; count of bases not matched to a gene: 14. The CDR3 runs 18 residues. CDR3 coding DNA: TGCGCCAGCAGCGGGAGAGGACAGGGTAGGGATGCTAACTATGGCTACACCTTC. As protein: CASSGRGQGRDANYGYTF.

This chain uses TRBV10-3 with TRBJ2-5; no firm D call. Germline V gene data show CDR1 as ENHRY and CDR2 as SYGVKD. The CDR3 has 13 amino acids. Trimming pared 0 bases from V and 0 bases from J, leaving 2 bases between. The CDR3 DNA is TGTGCCATCAGTGAGTCAGACCAAGAGACCCAGTACTTC. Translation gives CAISESDQETQYF.

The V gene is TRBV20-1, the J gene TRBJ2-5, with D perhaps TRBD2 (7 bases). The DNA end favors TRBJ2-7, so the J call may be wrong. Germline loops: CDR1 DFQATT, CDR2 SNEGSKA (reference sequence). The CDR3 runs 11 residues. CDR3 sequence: CSAPRGLEQYF. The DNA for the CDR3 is TGCAGTGCTCCGCGGGGGCTCGAGCAGTACTTC.

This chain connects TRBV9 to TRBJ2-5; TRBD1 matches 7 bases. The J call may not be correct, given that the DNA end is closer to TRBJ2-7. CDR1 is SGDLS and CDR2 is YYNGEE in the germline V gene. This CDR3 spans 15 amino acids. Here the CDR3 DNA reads TGTGCCAGCAGCGTAGCCGGGACAGACTTCTACGAGCAGTACTTC. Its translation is CASSVAGTDFYEQYF.

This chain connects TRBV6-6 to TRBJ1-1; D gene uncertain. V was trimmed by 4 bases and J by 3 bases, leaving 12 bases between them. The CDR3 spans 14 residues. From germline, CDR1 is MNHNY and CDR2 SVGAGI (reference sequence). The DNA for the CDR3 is TGTGCCAGCAGTTTTCAGGATAGCGACACTGAAGCTTTCTTT. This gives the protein CASSFQDSDTEAFF.

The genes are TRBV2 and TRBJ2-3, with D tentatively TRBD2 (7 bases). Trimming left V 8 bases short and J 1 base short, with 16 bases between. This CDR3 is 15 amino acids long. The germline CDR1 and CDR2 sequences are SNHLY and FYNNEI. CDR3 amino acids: CASRVGGGGTDTQYF. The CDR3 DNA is TGTGCCAGCCGCGTGGGAGGGGGGGGCACAGATACGCAGTATTTT. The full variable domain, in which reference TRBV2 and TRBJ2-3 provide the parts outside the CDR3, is EPEVTQTPSHQVTQMGQEVILRCVPISNHLYFYWYRQILGQKVEFLVSFYNNEISEKSEIFDDQFSVERPDGSNFTLKIRSTKLEDSAMYFCASRVGGGGTDTQYFGPGTRLTVL.

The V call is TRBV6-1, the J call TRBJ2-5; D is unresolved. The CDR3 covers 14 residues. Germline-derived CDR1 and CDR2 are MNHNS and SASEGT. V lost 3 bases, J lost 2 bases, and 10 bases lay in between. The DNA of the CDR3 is TGTGCCAGCAGTGAGTGGGCAGGACAAGAGACCCAGTACTTC. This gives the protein CASSEWAGQETQYF.

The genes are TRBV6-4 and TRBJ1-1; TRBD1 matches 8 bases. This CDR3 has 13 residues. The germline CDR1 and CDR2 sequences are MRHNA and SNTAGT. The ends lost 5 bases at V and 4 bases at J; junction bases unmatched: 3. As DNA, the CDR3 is TGTGCCAGCAGTTCAACAGGGGGCACTGAAGCTTTCTTT. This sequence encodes CASSSTGGTEAFF.

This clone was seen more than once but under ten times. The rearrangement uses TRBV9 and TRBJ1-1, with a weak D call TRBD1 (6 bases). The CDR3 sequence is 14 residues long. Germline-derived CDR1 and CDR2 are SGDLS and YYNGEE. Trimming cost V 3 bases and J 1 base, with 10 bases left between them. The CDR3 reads CASSARQANTEAFF. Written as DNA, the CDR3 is TGTGCCAGCAGCGCCCGACAGGCGAACACTGAAGCTTTCTTT.